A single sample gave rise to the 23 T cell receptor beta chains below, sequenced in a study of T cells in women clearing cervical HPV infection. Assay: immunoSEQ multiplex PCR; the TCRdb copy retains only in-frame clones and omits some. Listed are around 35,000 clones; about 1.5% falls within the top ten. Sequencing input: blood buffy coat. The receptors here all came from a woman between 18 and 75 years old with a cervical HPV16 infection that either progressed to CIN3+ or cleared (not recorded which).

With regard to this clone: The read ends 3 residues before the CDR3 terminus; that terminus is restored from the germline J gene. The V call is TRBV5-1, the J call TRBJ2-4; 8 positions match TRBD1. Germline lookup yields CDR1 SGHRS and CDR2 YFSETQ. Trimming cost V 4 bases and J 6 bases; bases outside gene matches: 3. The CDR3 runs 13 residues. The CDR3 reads CASSQDRANIQYF. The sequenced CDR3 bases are TGCGCCAGCAGCCAGGACAGGGCAAACATT.

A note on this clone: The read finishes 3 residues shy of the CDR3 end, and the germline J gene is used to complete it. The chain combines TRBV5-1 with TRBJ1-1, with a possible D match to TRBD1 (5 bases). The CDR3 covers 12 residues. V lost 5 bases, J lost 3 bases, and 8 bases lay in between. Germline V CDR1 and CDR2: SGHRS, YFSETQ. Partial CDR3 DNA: TGCGCCAGCAGGGAACAGGACACTGAA. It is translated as CASREQDTE. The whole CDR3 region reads CASREQDTEAFF.

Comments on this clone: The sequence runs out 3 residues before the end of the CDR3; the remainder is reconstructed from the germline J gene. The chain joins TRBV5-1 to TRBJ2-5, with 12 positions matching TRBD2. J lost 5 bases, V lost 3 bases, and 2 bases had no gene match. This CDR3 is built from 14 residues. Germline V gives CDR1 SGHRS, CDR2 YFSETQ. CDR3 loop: CASSSGTSGETQYF. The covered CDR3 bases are TGCGCCAGCAGCTCCGGGACTAGCGGGGAGACC.

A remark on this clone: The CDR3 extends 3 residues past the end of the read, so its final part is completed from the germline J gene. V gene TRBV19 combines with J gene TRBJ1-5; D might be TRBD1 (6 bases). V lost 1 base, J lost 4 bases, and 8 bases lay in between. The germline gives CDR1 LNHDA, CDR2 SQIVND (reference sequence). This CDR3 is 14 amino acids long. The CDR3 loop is CASSIVGGNQPQHF. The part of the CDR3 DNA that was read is TGTGCCAGTAGTATAGTAGGGGGTAATCAGCCC.

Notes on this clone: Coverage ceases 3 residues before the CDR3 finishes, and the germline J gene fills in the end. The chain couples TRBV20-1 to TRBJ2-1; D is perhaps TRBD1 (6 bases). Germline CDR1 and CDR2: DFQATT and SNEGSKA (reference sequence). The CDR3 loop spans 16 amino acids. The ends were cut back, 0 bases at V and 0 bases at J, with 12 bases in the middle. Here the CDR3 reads CSARDQRTASYNEQFF. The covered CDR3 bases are TGCAGTGCTAGAGATCAAAGGACAGCCTCCTACAATGAG.

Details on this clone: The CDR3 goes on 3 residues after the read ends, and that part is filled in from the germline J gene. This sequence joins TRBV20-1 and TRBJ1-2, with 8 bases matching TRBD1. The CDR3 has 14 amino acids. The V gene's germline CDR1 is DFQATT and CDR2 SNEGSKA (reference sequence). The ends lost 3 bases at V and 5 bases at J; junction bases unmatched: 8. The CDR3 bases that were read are TGCAGTGCTAGCCAGGGAGGACAGGGATATGGC. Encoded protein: CSASQGGQGYG. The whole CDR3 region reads CSASQGGQGYGYTF.

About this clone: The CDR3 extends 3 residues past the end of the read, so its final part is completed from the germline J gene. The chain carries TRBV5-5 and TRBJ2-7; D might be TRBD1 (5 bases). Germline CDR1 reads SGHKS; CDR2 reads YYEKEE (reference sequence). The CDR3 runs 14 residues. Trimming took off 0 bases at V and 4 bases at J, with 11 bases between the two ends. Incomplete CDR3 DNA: TGTGCCAGCAGCTTGGGTGGACACAATTACGAG. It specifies CASSLGGHNYE. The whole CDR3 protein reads CASSLGGHNYEQYF.

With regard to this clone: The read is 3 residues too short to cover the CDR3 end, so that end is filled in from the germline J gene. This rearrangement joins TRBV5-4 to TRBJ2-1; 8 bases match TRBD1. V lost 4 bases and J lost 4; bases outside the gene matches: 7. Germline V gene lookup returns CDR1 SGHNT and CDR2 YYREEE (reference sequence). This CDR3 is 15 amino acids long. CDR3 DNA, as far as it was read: TGTGCCAGCAGCCAGGACAGGGAGAAATACAATGAG. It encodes CASSQDREKYNE. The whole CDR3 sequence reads CASSQDREKYNEQFF.

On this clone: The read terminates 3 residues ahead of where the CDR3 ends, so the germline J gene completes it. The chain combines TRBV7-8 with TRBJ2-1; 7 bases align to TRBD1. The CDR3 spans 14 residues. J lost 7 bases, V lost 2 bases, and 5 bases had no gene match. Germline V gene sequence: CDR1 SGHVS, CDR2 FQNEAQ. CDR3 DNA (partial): TGTGCCAGCAGCTTACGAGGGGGCGGAAATGAG. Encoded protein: CASSLRGGGNE. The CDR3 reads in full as CASSLRGGGNEQFF.

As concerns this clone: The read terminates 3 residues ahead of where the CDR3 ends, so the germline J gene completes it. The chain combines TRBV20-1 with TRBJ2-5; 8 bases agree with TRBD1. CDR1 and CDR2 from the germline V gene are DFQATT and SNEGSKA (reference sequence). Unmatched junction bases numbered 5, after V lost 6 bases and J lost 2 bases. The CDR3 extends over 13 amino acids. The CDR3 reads CSATGTGQETQYF. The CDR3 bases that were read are TGCAGTGCCACCGGGACAGGTCAAGAGACC.

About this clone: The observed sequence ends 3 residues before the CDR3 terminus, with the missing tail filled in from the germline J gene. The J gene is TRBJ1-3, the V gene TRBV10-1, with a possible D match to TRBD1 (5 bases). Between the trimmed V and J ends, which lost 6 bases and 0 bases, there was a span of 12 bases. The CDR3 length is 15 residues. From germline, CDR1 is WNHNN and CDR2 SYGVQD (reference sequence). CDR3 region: CASRDTQSSGNTIYF. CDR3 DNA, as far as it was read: TGCGCCAGCAGGGACACACAGAGCTCTGGAAACACC.

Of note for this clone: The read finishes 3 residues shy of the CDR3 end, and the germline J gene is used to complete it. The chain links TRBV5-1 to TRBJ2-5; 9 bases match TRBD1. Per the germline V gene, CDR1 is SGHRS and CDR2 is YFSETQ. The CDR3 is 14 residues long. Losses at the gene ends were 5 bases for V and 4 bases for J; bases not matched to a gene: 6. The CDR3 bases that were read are TGCGCCAGCAGGGCCGGACAGGGGCGAGAGACC. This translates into CASRAGQGRET. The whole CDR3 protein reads CASRAGQGRETQYF.

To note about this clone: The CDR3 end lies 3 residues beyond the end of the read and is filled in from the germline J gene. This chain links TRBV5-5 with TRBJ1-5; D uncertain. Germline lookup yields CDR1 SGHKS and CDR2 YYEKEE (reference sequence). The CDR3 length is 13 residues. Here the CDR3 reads CASSLAVESPQHF. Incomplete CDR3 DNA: TGTGCCAGCAGCTTGGCCGTAGAAAGTCCC.

CDR3 sequence: CASSWSGTDTQYF. The DNA read from the CDR3 is TGCGCCAGCAGCTGGAGCGGCACAGATACG. The J gene is TRBJ2-3, the V gene TRBV5-1, with D hard to call. Read coverage stops 3 residues before the CDR3 terminus; the germline J gene supplies the remainder. This CDR3 is built from 13 residues. V was shortened by 3 bases and J by 1 base, with 6 bases between the two germline ends. Germline CDR1 is SGHRS and CDR2 is YFSETQ.

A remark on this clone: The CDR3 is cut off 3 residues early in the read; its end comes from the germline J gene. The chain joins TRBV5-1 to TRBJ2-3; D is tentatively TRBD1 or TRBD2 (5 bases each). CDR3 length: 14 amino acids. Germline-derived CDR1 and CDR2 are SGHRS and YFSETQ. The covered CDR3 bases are TGCGCCAGCAGCTTGGGTGGCAGAGGGGAGACG. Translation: CASSLGGRGET. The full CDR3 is CASSLGGRGETQYF.

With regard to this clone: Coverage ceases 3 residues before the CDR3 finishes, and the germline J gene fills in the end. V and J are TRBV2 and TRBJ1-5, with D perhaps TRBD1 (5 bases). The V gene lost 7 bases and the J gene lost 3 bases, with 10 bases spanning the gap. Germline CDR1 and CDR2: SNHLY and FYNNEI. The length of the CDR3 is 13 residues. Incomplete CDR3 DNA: TGTGCCAGCACCGGGACTTTCAATCAGCCC. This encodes CASTGTFNQP. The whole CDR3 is CASTGTFNQPQHF.

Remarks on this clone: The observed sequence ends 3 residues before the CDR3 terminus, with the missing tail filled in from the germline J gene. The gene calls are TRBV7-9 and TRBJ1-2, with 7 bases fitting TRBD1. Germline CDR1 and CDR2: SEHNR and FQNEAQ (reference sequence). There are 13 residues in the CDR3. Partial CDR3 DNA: TGTGCCAGCAGCTCCGGACAGGACTGGGAC. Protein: CASSSGQDWD. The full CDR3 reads CASSSGQDWDYTF.

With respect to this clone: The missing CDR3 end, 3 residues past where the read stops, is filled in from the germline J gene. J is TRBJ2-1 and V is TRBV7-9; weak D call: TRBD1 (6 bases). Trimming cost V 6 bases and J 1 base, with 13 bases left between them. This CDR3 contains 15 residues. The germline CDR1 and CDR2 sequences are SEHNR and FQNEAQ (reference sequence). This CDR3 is CASSPTGMSYNEQFF. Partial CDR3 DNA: TGTGCCAGCAGTCCTACAGGGATGTCCTACAATGAG.

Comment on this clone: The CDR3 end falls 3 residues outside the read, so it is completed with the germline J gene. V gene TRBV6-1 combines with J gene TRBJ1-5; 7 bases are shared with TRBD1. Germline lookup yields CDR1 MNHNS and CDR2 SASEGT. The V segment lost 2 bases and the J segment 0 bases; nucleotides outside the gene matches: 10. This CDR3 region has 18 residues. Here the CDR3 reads CASSETAQGVGSNQPQHF. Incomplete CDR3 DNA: TGTGCCAGCAGTGAAACGGCTCAGGGGGTTGGTAGCAATCAGCCC.

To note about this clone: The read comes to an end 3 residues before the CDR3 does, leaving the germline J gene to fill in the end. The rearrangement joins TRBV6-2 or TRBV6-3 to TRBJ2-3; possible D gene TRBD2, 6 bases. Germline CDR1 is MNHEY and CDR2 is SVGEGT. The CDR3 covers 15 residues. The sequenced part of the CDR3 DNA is TGTGCCAGCAGTCACCAACTAGCATCCCAAGAGACG. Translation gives CASSHQLASQET. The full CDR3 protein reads CASSHQLASQETQYF.

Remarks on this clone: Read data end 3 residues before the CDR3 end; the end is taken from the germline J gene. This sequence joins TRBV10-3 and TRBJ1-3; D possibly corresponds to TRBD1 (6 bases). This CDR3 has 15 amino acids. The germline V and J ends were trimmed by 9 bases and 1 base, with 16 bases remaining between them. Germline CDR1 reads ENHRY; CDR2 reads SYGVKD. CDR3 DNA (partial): TGTGCCATGAAGACAGGTGACCAGTCTGGAAACACC. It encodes CAMKTGDQSGNT. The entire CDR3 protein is CAMKTGDQSGNTIYF.

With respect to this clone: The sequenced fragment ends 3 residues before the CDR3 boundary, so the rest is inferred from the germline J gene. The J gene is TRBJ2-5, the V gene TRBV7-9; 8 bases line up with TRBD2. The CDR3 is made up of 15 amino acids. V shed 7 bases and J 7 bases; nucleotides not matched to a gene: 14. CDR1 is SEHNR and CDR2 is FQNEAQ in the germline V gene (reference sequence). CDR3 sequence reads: CASTSGSGAQGTQYF. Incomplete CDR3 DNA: TGTGCCAGCACCAGCGGGAGCGGGGCCCAGGGGACC.

This CDR3 reads CASSPGGPQPQHF. The sequenced CDR3 bases are TGTGCCAGCAGTCCCGGGGGGCCACAGCCC. This rearrangement joins TRBV12-3 or TRBV12-4 to TRBJ1-5, with D possibly being TRBD1 (6 bases). The read stops 3 residues short of the end of the CDR3; the missing end is completed from the germline J gene. The V and J ends lost 5 bases and 7 bases respectively, with 12 bases between them. The CDR3 loop spans 13 amino acids.